The 3 T cell receptor beta chains reported below all come from one sample, sequenced in a study of CD8 T cells in ankylosing spondylitis. TCRdb re-derived calls from the 5' RACE reads in MiXCR, one entry per CDR3 protein. The table includes approximately 200,000 distinct CDR3 sequences, around 13% detected once. What was sequenced was blood, either unsorted or a sorted T cell fraction (not recorded which). The source of these receptors is a male donor with ankylosing spondylitis or in good health (not recorded which).

This clonotype has more than one count but fewer than ten. The chain couples TRBV6-5 to TRBJ2-7; TRBD1 matches at 7 bases. There are 12 residues in the CDR3. Germline V gene lookup returns CDR1 MNHEY and CDR2 SVGAGI. V was pared by 4 bases and J by 6 bases, with 3 bases of the junction left unmatched. As DNA, the CDR3 is TGTGCCAGCAGTTCCCGACAGGGCGAGCAGTACTTC. Protein: CASSSRQGEQYF.

There are a few counts of this clonotype. The chain combines TRBV4-1 with TRBJ1-1; D is undetermined. Trimming left V 4 bases short and J 0 bases short, with 12 bases between. CDR3 length: 15 residues. Germline V CDR1 and CDR2: MGHRA, YSYEKL. CDR3 sequence (DNA): TGCGCCAGCAGCCCAACTCCCTTTTTGAACACTGAAGCTTTCTTT. Amino acids: CASSPTPFLNTEAFF.

This clonotype was observed many times. The chain recombines TRBV20-1 with TRBJ2-7, with D unclear. This CDR3 has 13 amino acids. Trimming removed 1 base at V and 2 bases at J, with 9 bases between. Germline CDR1 and CDR2: DFQATT and SNEGSKA (reference sequence). CDR3 in DNA: TGCAGTGCTAGAGGGATGGCCACCTACGAGCAGTACTTC. Translated, it gives CSARGMATYEQYF.